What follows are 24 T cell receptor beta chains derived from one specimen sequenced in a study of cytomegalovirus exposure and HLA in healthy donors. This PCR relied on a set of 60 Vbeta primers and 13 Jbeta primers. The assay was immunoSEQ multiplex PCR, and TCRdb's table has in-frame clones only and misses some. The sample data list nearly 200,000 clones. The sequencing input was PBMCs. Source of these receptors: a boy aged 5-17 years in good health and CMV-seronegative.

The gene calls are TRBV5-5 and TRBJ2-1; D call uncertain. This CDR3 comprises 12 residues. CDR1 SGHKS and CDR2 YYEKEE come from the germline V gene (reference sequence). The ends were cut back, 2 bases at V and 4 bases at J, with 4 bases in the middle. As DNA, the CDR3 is TGTGCCAGCAGCTTCTATTACAATGAGCAGTTCTTC. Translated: CASSFYYNEQFF. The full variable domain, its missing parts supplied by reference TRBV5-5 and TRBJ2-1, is DAGVTQSPTHLIKTRGQQVTLRCSPISGHKSVSWYQQVLGQGPQFIFQYYEKEERGRGNFPDRFSARQFPNYSSELNVNALLLGDSALYLCASSFYYNEQFFGPGTRLTVL.

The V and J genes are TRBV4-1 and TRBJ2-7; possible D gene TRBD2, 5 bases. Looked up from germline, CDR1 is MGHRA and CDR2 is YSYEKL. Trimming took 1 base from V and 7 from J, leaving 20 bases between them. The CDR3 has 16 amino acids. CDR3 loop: CASSQGAVSGRGEQYF. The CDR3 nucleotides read TGCGCCAGCAGCCAAGGAGCAGTCAGTGGGAGAGGAGAGCAGTACTTC.

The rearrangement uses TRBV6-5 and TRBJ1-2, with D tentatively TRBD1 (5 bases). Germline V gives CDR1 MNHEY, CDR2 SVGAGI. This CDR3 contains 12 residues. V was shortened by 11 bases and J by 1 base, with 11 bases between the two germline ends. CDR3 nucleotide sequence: TGTGCCGCGGGGGGGAATAACTATGGCTACACCTTC. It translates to CAAGGNNYGYTF.

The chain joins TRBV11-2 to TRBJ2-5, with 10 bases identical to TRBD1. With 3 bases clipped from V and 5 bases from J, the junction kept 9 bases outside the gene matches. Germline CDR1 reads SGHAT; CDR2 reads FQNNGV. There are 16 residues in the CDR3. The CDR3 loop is CASSLVGTGVRETQYF. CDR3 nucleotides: TGTGCCAGCAGCTTGGTTGGGACAGGGGTCCGGGAGACCCAGTACTTC.

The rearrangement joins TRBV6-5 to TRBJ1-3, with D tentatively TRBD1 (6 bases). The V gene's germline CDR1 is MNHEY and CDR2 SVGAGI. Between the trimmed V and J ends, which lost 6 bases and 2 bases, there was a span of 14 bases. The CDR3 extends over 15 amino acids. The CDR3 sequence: CASSLDRFTGNTIYF. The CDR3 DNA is TGTGCCAGCAGCCTTGACAGGTTTACTGGAAACACCATATATTTT.

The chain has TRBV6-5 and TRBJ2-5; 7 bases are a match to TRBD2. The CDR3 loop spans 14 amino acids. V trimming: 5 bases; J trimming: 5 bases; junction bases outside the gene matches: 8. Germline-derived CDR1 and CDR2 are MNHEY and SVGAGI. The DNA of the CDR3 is TGTGCCAGCAGTCCCCTACGGGGAGGGGAGACCCAGTACTTC. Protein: CASSPLRGGETQYF.

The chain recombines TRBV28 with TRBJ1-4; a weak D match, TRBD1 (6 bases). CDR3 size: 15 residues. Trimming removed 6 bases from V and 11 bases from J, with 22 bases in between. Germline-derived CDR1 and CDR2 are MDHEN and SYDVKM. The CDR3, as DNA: TGTGCCAGCAGCCCCACAGGGATTCAAGCGTGGAAACTGTTTTTT. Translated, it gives CASSPTGIQAWKLFF.

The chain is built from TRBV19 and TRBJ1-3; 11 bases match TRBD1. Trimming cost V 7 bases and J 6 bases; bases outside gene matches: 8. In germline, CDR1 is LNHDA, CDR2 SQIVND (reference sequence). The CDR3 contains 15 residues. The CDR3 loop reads CASTTGTGGKNTIYF. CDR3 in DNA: TGTGCCAGTACAACCGGGACAGGGGGAAAAAACACCATATATTTT.

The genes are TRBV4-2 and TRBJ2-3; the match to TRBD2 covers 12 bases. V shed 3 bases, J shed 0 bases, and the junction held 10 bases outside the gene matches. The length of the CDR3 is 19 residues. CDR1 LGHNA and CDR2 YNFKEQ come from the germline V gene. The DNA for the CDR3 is TGTGCCAGCAGCCACGACTCTAGCGGGGGGGCCTCTAGCACAGATACGCAGTATTTT. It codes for CASSHDSSGGASSTDTQYF.

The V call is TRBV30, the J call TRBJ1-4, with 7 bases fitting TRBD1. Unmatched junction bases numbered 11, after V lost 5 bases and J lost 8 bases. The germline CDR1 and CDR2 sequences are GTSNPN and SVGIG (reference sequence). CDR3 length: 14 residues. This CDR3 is CAWVHRDSGEKLFF. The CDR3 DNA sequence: TGTGCCTGGGTCCACCGGGACAGCGGCGAAAAACTGTTTTTT.

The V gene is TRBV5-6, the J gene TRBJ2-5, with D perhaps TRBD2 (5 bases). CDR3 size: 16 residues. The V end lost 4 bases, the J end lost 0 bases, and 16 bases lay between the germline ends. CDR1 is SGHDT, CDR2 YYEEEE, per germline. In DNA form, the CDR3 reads TGTGCCAGCAGCCTGACCCGGGATCTGGACCAAGAGACCCAGTACTTC. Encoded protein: CASSLTRDLDQETQYF.

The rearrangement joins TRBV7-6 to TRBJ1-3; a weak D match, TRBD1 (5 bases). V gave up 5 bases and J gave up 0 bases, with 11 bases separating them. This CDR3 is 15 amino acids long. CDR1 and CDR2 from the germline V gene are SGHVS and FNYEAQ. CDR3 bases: TGTGCCAGCAGCATGCCGACAGTCTCTGGAAACACCATATATTTT. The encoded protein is CASSMPTVSGNTIYF.

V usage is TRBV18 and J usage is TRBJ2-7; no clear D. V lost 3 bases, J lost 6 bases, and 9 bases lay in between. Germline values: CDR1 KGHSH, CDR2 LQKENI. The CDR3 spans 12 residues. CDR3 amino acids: CASSPARLEQYF. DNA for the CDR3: TGTGCCAGCTCACCCGCCAGGCTCGAGCAGTACTTC.

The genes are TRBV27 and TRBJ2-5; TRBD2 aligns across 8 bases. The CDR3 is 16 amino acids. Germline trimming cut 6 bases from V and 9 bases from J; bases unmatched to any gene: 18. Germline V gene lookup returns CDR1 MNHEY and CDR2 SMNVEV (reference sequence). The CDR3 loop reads CASRFGTGGYAGAQYF. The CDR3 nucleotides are TGTGCCAGCAGATTTGGGACGGGGGGGTACGCAGGGGCCCAGTACTTC.

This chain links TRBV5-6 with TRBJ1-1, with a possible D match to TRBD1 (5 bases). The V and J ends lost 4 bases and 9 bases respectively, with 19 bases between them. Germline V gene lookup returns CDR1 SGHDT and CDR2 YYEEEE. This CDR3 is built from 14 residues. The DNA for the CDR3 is TGTGCCAGCAGCGGGGGGGGAGAGGGTACGAAAGCTTTCTTT. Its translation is CASSGGGEGTKAFF. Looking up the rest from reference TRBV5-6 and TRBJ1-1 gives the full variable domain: DAGVTQSPTHLIKTRGQQVTLRCSPKSGHDTVSWYQQALGQGPQFIFQYYEEEERQRGNFPDRFSGHQFPNYSSELNVNALLLGDSALYLCASSGGGEGTKAFFGQGTRLTVV.

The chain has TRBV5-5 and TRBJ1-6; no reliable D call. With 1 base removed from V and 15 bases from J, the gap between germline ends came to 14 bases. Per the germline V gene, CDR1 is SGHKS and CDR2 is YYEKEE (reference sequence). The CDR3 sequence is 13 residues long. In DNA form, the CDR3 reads TGTGCCAGCAGCTTGCCCGGCTCAGAGGTCCTCCACTTT. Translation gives CASSLPGSEVLHF.

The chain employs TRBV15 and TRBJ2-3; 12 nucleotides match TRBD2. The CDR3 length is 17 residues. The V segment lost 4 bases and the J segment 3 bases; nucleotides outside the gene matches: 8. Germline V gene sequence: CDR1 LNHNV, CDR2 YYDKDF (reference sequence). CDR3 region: CATSTGLAGRRTDTQYF. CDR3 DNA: TGTGCCACCAGCACCGGACTAGCGGGACGCCGGACAGATACGCAGTATTTT.

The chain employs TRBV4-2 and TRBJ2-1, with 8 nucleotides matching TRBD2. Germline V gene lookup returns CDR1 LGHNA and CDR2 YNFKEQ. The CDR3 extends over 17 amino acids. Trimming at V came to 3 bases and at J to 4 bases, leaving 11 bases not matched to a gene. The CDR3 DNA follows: TGTGCCAGCAGCCACGCTTCCGGGACTAGGGTGTACAATGAGCAGTTCTTC. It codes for CASSHASGTRVYNEQFF.

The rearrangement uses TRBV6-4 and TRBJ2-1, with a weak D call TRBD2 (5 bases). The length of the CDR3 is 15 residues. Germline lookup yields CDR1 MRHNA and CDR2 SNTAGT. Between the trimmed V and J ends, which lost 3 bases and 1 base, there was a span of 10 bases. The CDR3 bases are TGTGCCAGCAGTGAAACGGGGTTTTCCTACAATGAGCAGTTCTTC. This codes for CASSETGFSYNEQFF.

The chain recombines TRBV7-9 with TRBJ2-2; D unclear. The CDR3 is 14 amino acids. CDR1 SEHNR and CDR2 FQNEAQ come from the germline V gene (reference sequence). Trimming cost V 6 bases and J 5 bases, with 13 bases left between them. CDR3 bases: TGTGCCAGCAGTCCCACGTCGCGGACCGGGGAGCTGTTTTTT. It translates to CASSPTSRTGELFF.

The CDR3 loop is CASSLGLANNEQFF. DNA for the CDR3: TGTGCCAGCAGCTTGGGACTAGCTAACAATGAGCAGTTCTTC. The V call is TRBV7-3, the J call TRBJ2-1, with 9 bases matching TRBD2. The CDR3 is 14 residues long. J lost 5 bases, V lost 3 bases, and 2 bases had no gene match. The germline gives CDR1 SGHTA, CDR2 FQGTGA.

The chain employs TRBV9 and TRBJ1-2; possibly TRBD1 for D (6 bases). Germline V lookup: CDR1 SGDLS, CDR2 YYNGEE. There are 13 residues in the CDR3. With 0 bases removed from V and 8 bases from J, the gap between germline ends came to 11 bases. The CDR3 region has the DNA TGTGCCAGCAGCGTAGGTTCGGGGGGCGGCTACACCTTC. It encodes CASSVGSGGGYTF.

The chain's CDR3 is CASSWGTGIIEQYF. The CDR3 DNA is TGTGCCAGCAGCTGGGGGACAGGGATCATAGAGCAGTACTTC. V is TRBV5-6 and J is TRBJ2-7, with 9 bases identical to TRBD1. CDR1 is SGHDT, CDR2 YYEEEE, per germline. J was trimmed by 7 bases and V by 3 bases; bases with no gene match: 8. The CDR3 runs to 14 residues.

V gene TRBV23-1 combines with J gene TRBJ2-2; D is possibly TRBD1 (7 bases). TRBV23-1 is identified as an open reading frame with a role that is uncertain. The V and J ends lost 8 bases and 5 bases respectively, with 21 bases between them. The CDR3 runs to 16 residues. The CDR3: CASPGGSGGVTGELFF. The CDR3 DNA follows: TGCGCCAGCCCCGGGGGTTCAGGGGGAGTAACCGGGGAGCTGTTTTTT.